These 8 T cell receptor beta chains were sequenced from one sample in a study of CD8+CD57+ T cells in acquired aplastic anemia. CD8+CD57+ cell expansion, shown by flow cytometry, had occurred in the patients selected for sequencing. Template material for TCR beta VDJ and CDR3 profiling consisted of genomic DNA. TCRdb fed the reads into MiXCR, producing one record per CDR3 protein. Here the sample spans 160,000 or so distinct CDR3 sequences, more than 40% being singletons. What was sequenced was sorted CD4+, CD8+, or CD8+CD57+ T cells (not recorded which) from PBMCs. The receptors derive from a human donor with aplastic anemia.

This chain uses TRBV2 with TRBJ1-6; D remains unclear. Germline V gene lookup returns CDR1 SNHLY and CDR2 FYNNEI. V lost 1 base and J lost 9, with 7 bases in between. CDR3 length: 13 amino acids. The CDR3 loop reads CASSEEDVSPLHF. CDR3 sequence (DNA): TGTGCCAGCAGTGAAGAAGACGTTTCACCCCTCCACTTT.

This chain connects TRBV29-1 to TRBJ1-1; no clear D. There are 13 residues in the CDR3. V was trimmed by 4 bases and J by 5 bases, leaving 14 bases between them. Germline loops: CDR1 SQVTM, CDR2 ANQGSEA. The CDR3 nucleotides read TGCAGCGTTGCTCGGGGTACTAGGACTGAAGCTTTCTTT. It encodes CSVARGTRTEAFF.

V and J are TRBV6-5 and TRBJ2-7; D gene uncertain. The V and J ends lost 0 bases and 3 bases respectively, with 6 bases between them. CDR3 size: 13 residues. Germline V gives CDR1 MNHEY, CDR2 SVGAGI. CDR3 region: CASSYSVDYEQYF. CDR3 nucleotides: TGTGCCAGCAGTTACTCTGTGGACTACGAGCAGTACTTC.

Remarks on this clonotype: This may be a read error, as it is one base from a much larger clone. The CDR3 spells CASSGLEGIYNEQFF. DNA for the CDR3: TGCGCCAGCAGTGGGTTGGAGGGGATCTACAATGAGCAGTTCTTC. V is TRBV10-1 and J is TRBJ2-1, with D maybe TRBD2 (6 bases). The germline CDR1 and CDR2 sequences are WNHNN and SYGVQD (reference sequence). The CDR3 runs 15 residues. V was cut by 4 bases and J by 3 bases, with 13 bases left in between.

The chain uses TRBV27 and TRBJ2-3; D might be TRBD1 or TRBD2, each matching 5 bases. This CDR3 region has 13 residues. The ends were cut back, 6 bases at V and 5 bases at J, with 12 bases in the middle. CDR1 MNHEY and CDR2 SMNVEV come from the germline V gene (reference sequence). The CDR3, as DNA: TGTGCCAGCAGGACCGGGGCCGTAGATACGCAGTATTTT. Translated: CASRTGAVDTQYF.

This clonotype has only a few counts. A clone one base away is much larger, so this may be a read error. The rearrangement joins TRBV12-3 or TRBV12-4 to TRBJ2-3, with 8 bases identical to TRBD2. CDR3 length: 14 amino acids. For the CDR3, the DNA is TGTGCCGGCAGTTTACCCCCGGCGGGGGGTACGCAGTATTTT. Its protein is CAGSLPPAGGTQYF.

The chain is built from TRBV10-3 and TRBJ2-1; D tentatively reads TRBD1 or TRBD2 (5 bases each). Germline CDR1 and CDR2: ENHRY and SYGVKD. CDR3 size: 13 residues. Trimming removed 6 bases from V and 10 bases from J, with 16 bases in between. The CDR3 here is CAIRPGRQTEQFF. The CDR3 DNA follows: TGTGCCATCAGGCCGGGGAGACAGACCGAGCAGTTCTTC.

As to this clonotype: At one of its ends the junction is not consistent with the germline gene, which may arise from a read error. The V and J genes are TRBV29-1 and TRBJ2-1; the D gene is possibly TRBD2 (5 bases). This CDR3 region has 13 residues. Germline CDR1 and CDR2: SQVTM and ANQGSEA. The CDR3 loop is CSVGDIGGTEQSF. The DNA of the CDR3 is TGCAGCGTTGGAGATATTGGAGGAACTGAGCAGTCCTTC.